This record covers a single TCR beta chain. Sequencing used immunoSEQ multiplex PCR; TCRdb keeps in-frame clones, though not all of them. The data contain roughly 88,000 clones, approximately 91% of them singletons. This specimen comes from a study of control samples from healthy donors and cancer patients. The source is a woman in her twenties or thirties in good health. The source material was blood.

CDR3 coding DNA: TGTGCCACCGGGACTAGCGGGAAGGATGAGCAGTTCTTC. Translating it yields CATGTSGKDEQFF. The rearrangement links TRBV24-1 to TRBJ2-1; 13 bases align to TRBD2. The CDR3 length is 13 residues. The J segment lost 8 bases and the V segment lost 9 bases, leaving 3 bases of the junction unmatched. Germline V lookup: CDR1 KGHDR, CDR2 SFDVKD.